The 3 T cell receptor beta chains below come from one sample, sequenced in a study of control samples from healthy donors and cancer patients. Clones were read by immunoSEQ multiplex PCR, and TCRdb kept only the in-frame ones, dropping some. The table includes 200,000 to 250,000 clones, 85% to 95% detected once. The material sequenced was blood. Receptors were obtained from a middle-aged man in good health.

The V gene is TRBV24-1, the J gene TRBJ1-2; no definite D call. The CDR3 covers 14 residues. V gave up 10 bases and J gave up 4 bases, with 18 bases separating them. CDR1 is KGHDR and CDR2 is SFDVKD in the germline V gene. This CDR3 reads CATLPLGEGYGYTF. CDR3 coding DNA: TGTGCCACGCTCCCGCTCGGGGAAGGCTATGGCTACACCTTC.

The chain is built from TRBV4-1 and TRBJ1-1; 7 nucleotides line up with TRBD1. Germline assignment: CDR1 MGHRA and CDR2 YSYEKL. V was clipped by 3 bases and J by 0 bases; unmatched bases: 4. The CDR3 is made up of 15 amino acids. The CDR3 DNA sequence: TGCGCCAGCAGCCAGGGGGACAGTCTGAACACTGAAGCTTTCTTT. Translated: CASSQGDSLNTEAFF.

This chain uses TRBV7-9 with TRBJ2-2; D not certain. This CDR3 region has 17 residues. Trimming left V 5 bases short and J 2 bases short, with 18 bases between. From germline, CDR1 is SEHNR and CDR2 FQNEAQ (reference sequence). The CDR3 region is CASSALDAGLNTGELFF. The CDR3 bases are TGTGCCAGCAGCGCCCTTGATGCCGGTCTTAACACCGGGGAGCTGTTTTTT.